Following are 8 T cell receptor beta chains from one sample sequenced in a study of blood T cell repertoires in COVID-19. Generated by immunoSEQ multiplex PCR, the TCRdb table keeps only in-frame clones and is missing some. This sample has roughly 250,000 clones, with 90% to 95% found just once. The sequencing input was PBMCs or T cells enriched from blood (not recorded which). The receptors were sampled from a young woman who had recovered from COVID-19.

The chain employs TRBV18 and TRBJ1-2; TRBD1 matches 9 bases. Germline V gene data show CDR1 as KGHSH and CDR2 as LQKENI. V shed 4 bases and J 6 bases; nucleotides not matched to a gene: 12. The CDR3 sequence is 16 residues long. The CDR3 here is CASSLNRDRDSHGYTF. The CDR3 coding sequence is TGTGCCAGCTCACTAAACCGGGACAGGGATTCTCATGGCTACACCTTC. The full variable domain, completed using reference TRBV18 and TRBJ1-2, is NAGVMQNPRHLVRRRGQEARLRCSPMKGHSHVYWYRQLPEEGLKFMVYLQKENIIDESGMPKERFSAEFPKEGPSILRIQQVVRGDSAAYFCASSLNRDRDSHGYTFGSGTRLTVV.

The rearrangement joins TRBV9 to TRBJ2-3, with a possible D match to TRBD2 (6 bases). The CDR3 length is 15 residues. The V end lost 0 bases, the J end lost 5 bases, and 13 bases lay between the germline ends. Germline V gene sequence: CDR1 SGDLS, CDR2 YYNGEE. For the CDR3, the DNA is TGTGCCAGCAGCGTAGTAGCGGATTGGGTAGATACGCAGTATTTT. The encoded protein is CASSVVADWVDTQYF.

The genes are TRBV6-5 and TRBJ2-3, with 8 bases identical to TRBD2. The J segment lost 1 base and the V segment lost 8 bases, leaving 2 bases of the junction unmatched. The CDR3 has 13 amino acids. CDR1 and CDR2 from the germline V gene are MNHEY and SVGAGI. In nucleotides, the CDR3 is TGTGCCAGCCTACTAGCGGGCACAGATACGCAGTATTTT. Amino acid sequence: CASLLAGTDTQYF.

This chain joins TRBV28 and TRBJ2-2; 8 nucleotides match TRBD2. J lost 5 bases, V lost 2 bases, and 4 bases had no gene match. Germline CDR1 reads MDHEN; CDR2 reads SYDVKM. The CDR3 runs to 15 residues. CDR3 loop: CASSLAAGVTGELFF. CDR3 DNA: TGTGCCAGCAGTTTAGCAGCGGGAGTTACCGGGGAGCTGTTTTTT.

The rearrangement uses TRBV19 and TRBJ1-2; TRBD1 might be the D (5 bases). This CDR3 has 15 residues. From germline, CDR1 is LNHDA and CDR2 SQIVND (reference sequence). With 7 bases removed from V and 4 bases from J, the gap between germline ends came to 19 bases. The chain's CDR3 is CASTPGGLGLYGYTF. Here the CDR3 DNA reads TGTGCCAGTACCCCCGGTGGTCTGGGGCTCTATGGCTACACCTTC. Full variable domain (rest looked up from reference TRBV19 and TRBJ1-2): DGGITQSPKYLFRKEGQNVTLSCEQNLNHDAMYWYRQDPGQGLRLIYYSQIVNDFQKGDIAEGYSVSREKKESFPLTVTSAQKNPTAFYLCASTPGGLGLYGYTFGSGTRLTVV.

The CDR3 DNA is TGTGCCACTACCGGGAGGGGAATCTCTGGCTACACCTTC. This sequence encodes CATTGRGISGYTF. V is TRBV28 and J is TRBJ1-2, with D possibly TRBD1 on 5 matching bases. CDR1 and CDR2 from the germline V gene are MDHEN and SYDVKM. V was clipped by 10 bases and J by 7 bases, with 19 bases between them. CDR3 size: 13 residues.

The genes are TRBV5-6 and TRBJ2-7; possibly TRBD1 for D (5 bases). Trimming shortened V by 0 bases and J by 5 bases, and 15 bases separated the two germline ends. The germline gives CDR1 SGHDT, CDR2 YYEEEE. CDR3 length: 15 amino acids. CDR3 region: CASSLVAGYTDEQYF. Here the CDR3 DNA reads TGTGCCAGCAGCTTGGTGGCAGGGTATACCGACGAGCAGTACTTC.

This sequence joins TRBV11-3 and TRBJ2-3; a weak D match, TRBD2 (6 bases). V was clipped by 6 bases and J by 7 bases, with 11 bases between them. Germline V lookup: CDR1 SGHNT, CDR2 YENEEA. The CDR3 is 12 residues long. The chain's CDR3 is CASSMTSYTQYF. DNA of the CDR3: TGTGCCAGCAGTATGACTAGTTATACGCAGTATTTT.